The clone carrying this T cell receptor (beta chain) was detected many times. Its antigen is currently unknown. This entry belongs to a study of T cells in Graves' hyperthyroidism and ophthalmopathy. Exclusion of a patient resulted from uncontrolled infection, other autoimmune disease, pregnancy or lactation. Whole-study findings and limits: The model identified upcoming ophthalmopathy a median around 7.1 months ahead of onset.

CDR1 is SGHKS, CDR2 YYEKEE, per germline (reference sequence). The junction had 9 bases not matched to a gene; V was cut back by 4 bases and J by 7 bases. This CDR3 is built from 16 residues. RNA transcripts gave rise to amplified TCR beta CDR3 regions. TCR CDR3 regions were first amplified by RT-PCR with HTBI primers. One entry per CDR3 protein, called by TCRdb with MiXCR from the multiplex PCR reads. This table has about 380,000 distinct CDR3 sequences, about 14% appearing once. The chain combines TRBV5-5 with TRBJ1-6; 9 positions agree with TRBD1. Sequenced material: blood. The source is a man under 40 with Graves' hyperthyroidism that later progressed to Graves' ophthalmopathy. CDR3 amino acids: CASSQKQGARNSPLHF. CDR3 sequence (DNA): TGTGCCAGCAGCCAAAAACAGGGGGCACGCAATTCACCCCTCCACTTT.